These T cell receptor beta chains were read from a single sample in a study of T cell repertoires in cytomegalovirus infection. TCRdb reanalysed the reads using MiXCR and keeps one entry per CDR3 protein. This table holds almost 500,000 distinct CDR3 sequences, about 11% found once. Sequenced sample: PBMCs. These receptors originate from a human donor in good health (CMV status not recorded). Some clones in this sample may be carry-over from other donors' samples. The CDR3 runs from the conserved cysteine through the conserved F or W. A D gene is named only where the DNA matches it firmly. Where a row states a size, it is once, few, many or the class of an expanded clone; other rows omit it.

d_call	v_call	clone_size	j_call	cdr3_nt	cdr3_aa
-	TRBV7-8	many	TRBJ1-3	TGTGCCAGCAGCGCGGACAGCGCAAACACCATATATTTT	CASSADSANTIYF
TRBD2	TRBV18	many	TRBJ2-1	TGTGCCAGCTCACCACCACTAGCGGGAGTGTACAATGAGCAGTTCTTC	CASSPPLAGVYNEQFF
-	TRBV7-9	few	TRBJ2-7	TGTGCCAGCAGCCCCCGGCGGCGGCTTCTCTACGAGCAGTACTTC	CASSPRRRLLYEQYF
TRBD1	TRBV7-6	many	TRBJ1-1	TGTGCCAGCAGCCTTTTAGGGACAGGGGACACTGAAGCTTTCTTT	CASSLLGTGDTEAFF
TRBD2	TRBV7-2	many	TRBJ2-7	TGTGCCAGCAGCCCAGGAGTAGCGGGAGTCTACGAGCAGTACTTC	CASSPGVAGVYEQYF
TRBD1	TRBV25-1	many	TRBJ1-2	TGTGCCAGCAGTGATCCCGGGACAGCCCCCAACTATGGCTACACCTTC	CASSDPGTAPNYGYTF
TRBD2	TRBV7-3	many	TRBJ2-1	TGTGCCAGCAGCCAGGGCTTGGGGACTAGATTCAATGAGCAGTTCTTC	CASSQGLGTRFNEQFF
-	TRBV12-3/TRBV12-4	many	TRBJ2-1	TGTGCCAGCACCCCCACTACCAATGAGCAGTTCTTC	CASTPTTNEQFF
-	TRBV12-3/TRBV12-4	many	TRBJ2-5	TGTGCCAGCAGCCTGGAGGGGGAGGGCATCCAAGAGACCCAGTACTTC	CASSLEGEGIQETQYF
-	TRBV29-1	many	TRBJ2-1	TGCAGCCTGACCAGCGGCGATGAGCAGTTCTTC	CSLTSGDEQFF
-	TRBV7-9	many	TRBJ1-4	TGTGCCAGCAGTTTCTCGGGGGCAACTAATGAAAAACTGTTTTTT	CASSFSGATNEKLFF
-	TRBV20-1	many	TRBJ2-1	TGCAGTGCTCCTAAGACGTATGAGCAGTTCTTC	CSAPKTYEQFF
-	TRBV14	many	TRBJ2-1	TGTGCCAGCAGCCAAGAACTTGGTCTGGGACTCCGGTTCTTC	CASSQELGLGLRFF
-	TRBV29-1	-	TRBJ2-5	TGCAGCGTGAGACTACAACATCGGGGGACCCAGTACTTC	CSVRLQHRGTQYF
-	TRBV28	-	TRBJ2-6	TGTGCCAGCAGTTTACACCAGGGGACGGTCTCTGGGGCCAACGTCCTGACTTTC	CASSLHQGTVSGANVLTF
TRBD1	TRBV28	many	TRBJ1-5	TGTGCCAGCAGTTTTGGGTTTCGGACAGGGGGGAATCAGCCCCAGCATTTT	CASSFGFRTGGNQPQHF
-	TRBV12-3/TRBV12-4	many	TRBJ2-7	TGTGCCAGCAGTTTCCCCACCTGGGGGTCATCCTACGAGCAGTACTTC	CASSFPTWGSSYEQYF
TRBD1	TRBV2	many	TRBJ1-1	TGTGCCAGCGCAGGACAGGTACCAACTGAAGCTTTCTTT	CASAGQVPTEAFF
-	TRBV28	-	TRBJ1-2	TGTGCCAGCAGTTATGACAACAACTATGGCTACACCTTC	CASSYDNNYGYTF
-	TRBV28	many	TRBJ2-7	TGTGCCAGCAGTTTAGAGGCGGATACCTACGAGCAGTACTTC	CASSLEADTYEQYF
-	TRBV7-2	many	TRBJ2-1	TGTGCCAGCAGCTTAGGTGCGACTAGGGGTGATGAGCAGTTCTTC	CASSLGATRGDEQFF
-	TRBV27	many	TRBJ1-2	TGTGCCTCCGGGACGGCCGCAGCTGGCTACACCTTC	CASGTAAAGYTF
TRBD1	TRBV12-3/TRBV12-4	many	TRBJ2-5	TGTGCCAGCAGTCCTAGTGGAATAGACAGGGGGCAGACCCAGTACTTC	CASSPSGIDRGQTQYF
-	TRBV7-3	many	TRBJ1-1	TGTGCCAGCAGCTTAACGGCGGGGAACACTGAAGCTTTCTTT	CASSLTAGNTEAFF
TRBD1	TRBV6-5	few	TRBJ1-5	TGTGCCAGCAGTACGGACAGGGGGAATCAGCCCCAGCATTTT	CASSTDRGNQPQHF
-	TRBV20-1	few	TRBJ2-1	TGCAGTGCTAGAATGGTAGCGGCCTCCTACAATGAGCAGTTCTTC	CSARMVAASYNEQFF
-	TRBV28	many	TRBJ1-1	TGTGCCAGCGTCCCCGGGTCTTACACTGAAGCTTTCTTT	CASVPGSYTEAFF
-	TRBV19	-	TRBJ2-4	TGTGCCAGTAGTTCCCCAATAGGGGGTGATGGCAAAAACATTCAGTACTTC	CASSSPIGGDGKNIQYF
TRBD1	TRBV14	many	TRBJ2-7	TGTGCCAGCAGCCAAGCACCGGGACAGGGGCCTTACGAGCAGTACTTC	CASSQAPGQGPYEQYF
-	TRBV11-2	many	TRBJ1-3	TGTGCCAGCACCCTCGGAGGAGGAGGTGGAAACACCATATATTTT	CASTLGGGGGNTIYF
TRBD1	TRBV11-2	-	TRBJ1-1	TGTGCCAGCAGCGAGCGACAGGGCGGGGCCATGAACACTGAAGCTTTCTTT	CASSERQGGAMNTEAFF
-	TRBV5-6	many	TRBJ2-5	TGTGCCAGCAGCTCCCCCGGGACCCCTCAAGAGACCCAGTACTTC	CASSSPGTPQETQYF
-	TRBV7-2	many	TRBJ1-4	TGTGCCAGCAGCCTCCCCCCACCGAAGGAAAAACTGTTTTTT	CASSLPPPKEKLFF
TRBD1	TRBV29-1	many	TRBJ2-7	TGCAGCGTTGAGGGACAGGCGCCGTGGGAGCAGTACTTC	CSVEGQAPWEQYF
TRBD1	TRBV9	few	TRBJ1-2	TGTGCCAGCAGCGTAGGCTATACGAGGGACAGGGCCTATGGCTACACCTTC	CASSVGYTRDRAYGYTF
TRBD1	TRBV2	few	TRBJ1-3	TGTGCCAGCACCACAGGGGGCGGAAACACCATATATTTT	CASTTGGGNTIYF
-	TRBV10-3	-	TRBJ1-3	TGTGCCATCAGTGAGCCGCGTAGGGGTACTGGAAACACCATATATTTT	CAISEPRRGTGNTIYF
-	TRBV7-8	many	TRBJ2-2	TGTGCCAGCAGCTTATCCCCCACCAGAGGAGCGGAAAACACCGGGGAGCTGTTTTTT	CASSLSPTRGAENTGELFF
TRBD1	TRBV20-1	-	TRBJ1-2	TGCAGTGCCGCAGGGGGAGGGGGCAGTAACTATGGCTACACCTTC	CSAAGGGGSNYGYTF
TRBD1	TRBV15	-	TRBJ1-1	TGTGCCACCAGCAGAGACAGGGGGCCGGTCACTGAAGCTTTCTTT	CATSRDRGPVTEAFF
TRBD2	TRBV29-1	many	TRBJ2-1	TGCAGCGCCGGGGGGACTAGCGGGCCCCACGGCTCCTACAATGAGCAGTTCTTC	CSAGGTSGPHGSYNEQFF
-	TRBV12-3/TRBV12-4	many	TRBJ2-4	TGTGCCAGCTCCCCTCGGACTACCTCCAAAAACATTCAGTACTTC	CASSPRTTSKNIQYF
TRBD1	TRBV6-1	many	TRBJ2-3	TGTGCCAGCAGTGACAGGGGGACCACAGATACGCAGTATTTT	CASSDRGTTDTQYF